In this sample, the clone carrying this T cell receptor (beta chain) turned up many times. This sample stems from a study of T-cell memory formation after mild COVID-19. For the study at large: Largely, TCR clusters stayed within a single donor.

Germline-derived CDR1 and CDR2 are SGHRS and YFSETQ. The CDR3 loop spans 15 amino acids. V lost 0 bases and J lost 1, with 10 bases in between. TCR alpha and TCR beta cDNA libraries carrying sample barcodes and UMIs came from 5'RACE with constant-segment primers. A single record per CDR3 protein comes from TCRdb applying MiXCR to the 5' RACE reads. This sample has 30,000 to 40,000 distinct CDR3 sequences, with over 10% found just once. This sequence originates from a man younger than 35 who had mild COVID-19 (a few samples of this study predate the infection). Cell type and time point are not known. V and J are TRBV5-1 and TRBJ2-5, with no clear D. Sample: PBMCs or a T cell subset sorted from them (not recorded which). The CDR3 DNA reads as TGCGCCAGCAGCTTGGCCGCGAATTCCCAAGAGACCCAGTACTTC. It encodes CASSLAANSQETQYF.